These 27 T cell receptor beta chains originate from one sample sequenced in a study of T cell changes during pregnancy in multiple sclerosis. TCRdb's copy holds only in-frame clones and misses some; the assay was immunoSEQ multiplex PCR. The sample holds 80,000 or so clones; under 95% are singletons and the top ten take approximately 1.5%. Source: peripheral blood, taken before pregnancy. Source of these receptors: a female donor with multiple sclerosis, enrolled in a pregnancy study.

The V call is TRBV7-2, the J call TRBJ1-2; D possibly corresponds to TRBD1 (5 bases). CDR1 and CDR2 from the germline V gene are SGHTA and FQGNSA. V shed 0 bases and J shed 4 bases, with 9 bases lying between them. CDR3 length: 14 amino acids. The CDR3 region has the DNA TGTGCCAGCAGCTTAGCTGGGGGGGGCTATGGCTACACCTTC. Encoded protein: CASSLAGGGYGYTF.

This chain links TRBV15 with TRBJ2-1, with a weak D call TRBD2 (5 bases). The CDR3 consists of 16 residues. Germline CDR1 reads LNHNV; CDR2 reads YYDKDF (reference sequence). V shed 5 bases and J shed 8 bases, with 22 bases lying between them. In DNA form, the CDR3 reads TGTGCCACCAGCTATGCCCCCCCGCGAGCGGTCCATGAGCAGTTCTTC. It encodes CATSYAPPRAVHEQFF.

The chain recombines TRBV19 with TRBJ1-1; D is undetermined. The V end lost 1 base, the J end lost 6 bases, and 6 bases lay between the germline ends. The CDR3 has 12 residues. The germline V gene has CDR1 LNHDA and CDR2 SQIVND (reference sequence). CDR3 nucleotide sequence: TGTGCCAGTAGTATAGGGCAGGCTGAAGCTTTCTTT. It is translated as CASSIGQAEAFF. The complete variable domain, with remaining parts taken from reference TRBV19 and TRBJ1-1, reads DGGITQSPKYLFRKEGQNVTLSCEQNLNHDAMYWYRQDPGQGLRLIYYSQIVNDFQKGDIAEGYSVSREKKESFPLTVTSAQKNPTAFYLCASSIGQAEAFFGQGTRLTVV.

The rearrangement uses TRBV4-1 and TRBJ2-7; possibly TRBD2 for D (5 bases). Germline loops: CDR1 MGHRA, CDR2 YSYEKL. The CDR3 runs to 16 residues. The ends were cut back, 0 bases at V and 0 bases at J, with 12 bases in the middle. CDR3 in amino acids: CASSQDYGVGSYEQYF. The CDR3 coding sequence is TGCGCCAGCAGCCAAGATTACGGGGTGGGCTCCTACGAGCAGTACTTC.

This chain connects TRBV19 to TRBJ2-5, with 10 bases aligning to TRBD1. CDR1 is LNHDA, CDR2 SQIVND, per germline (reference sequence). Trimming cost V 3 bases and J 5 bases; bases outside gene matches: 12. The CDR3 totals 17 residues. CDR3 DNA: TGTGCCAGTAGTATTGAAGTATTTGGGACAGGGGTTGAGACCCAGTACTTC. This sequence encodes CASSIEVFGTGVETQYF.

J is TRBJ2-1 and V is TRBV6-5; TRBD2 is a possible D gene (5 bases). Germline lookup yields CDR1 MNHEY and CDR2 SVGAGI. Trimming stripped 4 bases from V and 7 bases from J, with 11 bases between. CDR3 length equals 13 residues. The CDR3, as DNA: TGTGCCAGCAGTTCCCACCAGCGGAATGAGCAGTTCTTC. Translation: CASSSHQRNEQFF.

This clone is a singleton in its sample. The V call is TRBV9, the J call TRBJ1-1; unclear D gene. CDR1 and CDR2 (germline): SGDLS, YYNGEE. This CDR3 comprises 14 residues. V lost 0 bases to trimming and J lost 6 bases, with 12 bases between them. This CDR3 reads CASSVVPRGAEAFF. In DNA, the CDR3 is TGTGCCAGCAGCGTAGTCCCCCGGGGTGCTGAAGCTTTCTTT.

The V and J genes are TRBV15 and TRBJ2-3; 7 bases are a match to TRBD2. The germline V gene has CDR1 LNHNV and CDR2 YYDKDF (reference sequence). V lost 1 base to trimming and J lost 1 base; unmatched junction nucleotides: 5. The CDR3 is 16 residues long. The CDR3 nucleotides are TGTGCCACCAGCAGAGCTGCGGCGGGGGGCACAGATACGCAGTATTTT. As protein: CATSRAAAGGTDTQYF.

The chain combines TRBV12-5 with TRBJ2-1, with 7 nucleotides matching TRBD2. J lost 9 bases, V lost 5 bases, and 13 bases had no gene match. Germline V gene data show CDR1 as LGHNT and CDR2 as FRNRAP. This CDR3 spans 15 amino acids. CDR3 coding DNA: TGTGCTAGTGGTCCGTGGGGCGGGGGAGCGATTGAGCAGTTCTTC. Amino acids: CASGPWGGGAIEQFF.

The V gene is TRBV7-3, the J gene TRBJ1-3; maybe TRBD1 (6 bases). Trimming removed 5 bases at V and 2 bases at J, with 10 bases between. The germline V gene has CDR1 SGHTA and CDR2 FQGTGA. CDR3 length equals 14 residues. Here the CDR3 DNA reads TGTGCCAGCAGCCCCACAGGGCCTGGAAACACCATATATTTT. Translation gives CASSPTGPGNTIYF.

J is TRBJ2-5 and V is TRBV18, with 13 bases lining up with TRBD2. This CDR3 has 16 residues. V gave up 2 bases and J gave up 2 bases; unmatched junction bases: 2. Germline V gene sequence: CDR1 KGHSH, CDR2 LQKENI. CDR3 nucleotides: TGTGCCAGCTCACCATTACTAGCGGGGGGGCAAGAGACCCAGTACTTC. Translating it yields CASSPLLAGGQETQYF.

The gene calls are TRBV15 and TRBJ1-1, with D possibly being TRBD1 (5 bases). Between the trimmed V and J ends, which lost 0 bases and 7 bases, there was a span of 18 bases. Germline V gene sequence: CDR1 LNHNV, CDR2 YYDKDF (reference sequence). The CDR3 contains 16 residues. CDR3 nucleotide sequence: TGTGCCACCAGCAGAGATCCCTCCGCATCAGGGATTGAAGCTTTCTTT. This translates into CATSRDPSASGIEAFF.

In regard to this clone: Other DNA sequences of this sample code for an identical CDR3. The chain couples TRBV5-6 to TRBJ2-1, with TRBD2 matching over 8 bases. The length of the CDR3 is 13 residues. The germline V gene has CDR1 SGHDT and CDR2 YYEEEE. Trimming took 4 bases from V and 6 from J; bases not matched to a gene: 3. DNA of the CDR3: TGTGCCAGCAGCCCGGGACTAGGCAATGAGCAGTTCTTC. Its protein is CASSPGLGNEQFF.

This rearrangement joins TRBV19 to TRBJ1-3; D possibly corresponds to TRBD1 (5 bases). Trimming shortened V by 8 bases and J by 2 bases, and 13 bases separated the two germline ends. The CDR3 runs to 14 residues. CDR1 and CDR2 from the germline V gene are LNHDA and SQIVND (reference sequence). The chain's CDR3 is CASGGTKAGNTIYF. The CDR3, as DNA: TGTGCCAGTGGGGGGACCAAGGCTGGAAACACCATATATTTT. Combining the CDR3 with reference TRBV19 and TRBJ1-3 gives the whole variable domain DGGITQSPKYLFRKEGQNVTLSCEQNLNHDAMYWYRQDPGQGLRLIYYSQIVNDFQKGDIAEGYSVSREKKESFPLTVTSAQKNPTAFYLCASGGTKAGNTIYFGEGSWLTVV.

The rearrangement joins TRBV13 to TRBJ2-7; D gene ambiguous. The CDR3 is 13 residues long. Per germline, CDR1 PRHDT and CDR2 FYEKMQ (reference sequence). V dropped 2 bases and J dropped 6 bases, with 11 bases sitting between them. CDR3 DNA sequence: TGTGCCAGCAGCTTATACGACACCCCCGAGCAGTACTTC. The encoded protein is CASSLYDTPEQYF. The full variable domain, rest sourced from reference TRBV13 and TRBJ2-7, is AAGVIQSPRHLIKEKRETATLKCYPIPRHDTVYWYQQGPGQDPQFLISFYEKMQSDKGSIPDRFSAQQFSDYHSELNMSSLELGDSALYFCASSLYDTPEQYFGPGTRLTVT.

The rearrangement links TRBV19 to TRBJ1-6, with 11 bases that match TRBD1. The germline V gene has CDR1 LNHDA and CDR2 SQIVND (reference sequence). The trim removed 8 bases at V and 12 bases at J, leaving 15 bases unmatched. CDR3 size: 16 residues. The CDR3 DNA reads TGTGCCAGTTGTTTCGGGACAGGGGGATTTAGTGAACCCCTCCACTTT. This encodes CASCFGTGGFSEPLHF.

V is TRBV2 and J is TRBJ2-1, with TRBD2 identical over 11 bases. From germline, CDR1 is SNHLY and CDR2 FYNNEI. The CDR3 has 15 residues. V shed 6 bases, J shed 5 bases, and the junction held 6 bases outside the gene matches. CDR3 protein: CASRRSGGAHNEQFF. The CDR3, as DNA: TGTGCCAGCAGGCGTAGCGGGGGGGCGCACAATGAGCAGTTCTTC. Using reference TRBV2 and TRBJ2-1 for the parts outside the CDR3, the full variable domain is EPEVTQTPSHQVTQMGQEVILRCVPISNHLYFYWYRQILGQKVEFLVSFYNNEISEKSEIFDDQFSVERPDGSNFTLKIRSTKLEDSAMYFCASRRSGGAHNEQFFGPGTRLTVL.

The chain uses TRBV4-1 and TRBJ2-5, with 10 bases aligning to TRBD2. V trimming: 4 bases; J trimming: 2 bases; junction bases outside the gene matches: 4. Germline V CDR1 and CDR2: MGHRA, YSYEKL. This CDR3 contains 15 residues. The CDR3 bases are TGCGCCAGCAGCCTTACAGCGGGGGGGCAAGAGACCCAGTACTTC. This translates into CASSLTAGGQETQYF.

The gene calls are TRBV27 and TRBJ2-7; 11 bases are a match to TRBD1. CDR1 and CDR2 from the germline V gene are MNHEY and SMNVEV (reference sequence). J gave up 5 bases and V 4 bases, and 10 bases lay outside the gene matches. The CDR3 runs 16 residues. CDR3 nucleotides: TGTGCCAGCAGTTCCGCGGGGACAGGGGGGGTCCACGAGCAGTACTTC. It is translated as CASSSAGTGGVHEQYF.

This clone occurred once. V and J are TRBV7-9 and TRBJ1-5; D is unresolved. The CDR3 is 15 residues long. The germline V gene encodes CDR1 SEHNR and CDR2 FQNEAQ (reference sequence). V was pared by 5 bases and J by 5 bases, with 16 bases between. The CDR3 region is CASSPATPGDQPQHF. The CDR3 bases are TGTGCCAGCAGCCCCGCGACTCCCGGAGATCAGCCCCAGCATTTT.

The chain has TRBV6-1 and TRBJ1-4; D perhaps matches TRBD1 (6 bases). V was clipped by 2 bases and J by 11 bases, with 15 bases between them. Germline-derived CDR1 and CDR2 are MNHNS and SASEGT. This CDR3 is 14 amino acids long. The CDR3 region has the DNA TGTGCCAGCAGTGAACCGGTACAGGGCGGGAAACTGTTTTTT. As protein: CASSEPVQGGKLFF.

The chain uses TRBV14 and TRBJ2-1, with 7 bases matching TRBD2. There are 21 residues in the CDR3. Unmatched junction bases numbered 17, after V lost 0 bases and J lost 0 bases. Germline CDR1 and CDR2: SGHDN and FVKESK. The CDR3 DNA is TGTGCCAGCAGCCAAGAGAAGCGGGGCATCGTTACCTTTAGCTCCTACAATGAGCAGTTCTTC. Translation gives CASSQEKRGIVTFSSYNEQFF.

J is TRBJ2-7 and V is TRBV5-6; TRBD1 matches at 7 bases. Germline assignment: CDR1 SGHDT and CDR2 YYEEEE. With 4 bases clipped from V and 2 bases from J, the junction kept 3 bases outside the gene matches. The length of the CDR3 is 13 residues. The CDR3 DNA reads TGTGCCAGCAGCACGGGGACAGCCTACGAGCAGTACTTC. Its translation: CASSTGTAYEQYF.

This rearrangement joins TRBV11-2 to TRBJ1-6; a weak D match, TRBD1 (6 bases). Germline CDR1 SGHAT, CDR2 FQNNGV. The CDR3 contains 18 residues. Between the trimmed V and J ends, which lost 5 bases and 4 bases, there was a span of 21 bases. The CDR3 coding sequence is TGTGCCAGCAGCCTTAGACCCACGGGACAACTATATAATTCACCCCTCCACTTT. This sequence encodes CASSLRPTGQLYNSPLHF.

V and J are TRBV5-1 and TRBJ1-5; 8 bases fit TRBD1. CDR1 and CDR2 (germline): SGHRS, YFSETQ. The V gene end was trimmed by 0 bases and the J gene end by 8 bases; junction bases not matched to a gene: 4. The CDR3 extends over 14 amino acids. As DNA, the CDR3 is TGCGCCAGCAGCTTGGGACAGGGGAGAGAGCCCCAGCATTTT. It is translated as CASSLGQGREPQHF.

The chain links TRBV13 to TRBJ1-2; TRBD1 matches 10 bases. CDR3 length: 16 residues. V lost 2 bases to trimming and J lost 0 bases; unmatched junction nucleotides: 3. Germline V gene data show CDR1 as PRHDT and CDR2 as FYEKMQ (reference sequence). The CDR3 coding sequence is TGTGCCAGCAGCTTACCCGGGACAGGGGCTAACTATGGCTACACCTTC. This translates into CASSLPGTGANYGYTF. The full variable domain, its missing parts supplied by reference TRBV13 and TRBJ1-2, is AAGVIQSPRHLIKEKRETATLKCYPIPRHDTVYWYQQGPGQDPQFLISFYEKMQSDKGSIPDRFSAQQFSDYHSELNMSSLELGDSALYFCASSLPGTGANYGYTFGSGTRLTVV.

This chain uses TRBV5-1 with TRBJ1-1; D not resolved. The germline V gene encodes CDR1 SGHRS and CDR2 YFSETQ. V was pared by 0 bases and J by 0 bases, with 9 bases between. This CDR3 has 15 amino acids. CDR3 loop: CASSLGGKMNTEAFF. CDR3 in DNA: TGCGCCAGCAGCTTGGGCGGGAAGATGAACACTGAAGCTTTCTTT.